This TCR beta chain was sequenced in a study of shared clonotypes between healthy human individuals. Assay execution proceeded at the deep level. Per the study methods: Junction-only sequences without quality scores were provided by ImmunoSEQ, so filtering was different. Sequenced by immunoSEQ multiplex PCR; TCRdb stores in-frame clones only, minus some. D and trimming come from the DNA, and the V and J calls and clone size come from that table. The sample lists some 470,000 clones, around 80% seen once, with 10% to 15% in the top ten. Trimming stripped 4 bases from V and 4 bases from J, with 13 bases between. This CDR3 is 15 amino acids long. Germline V gives CDR1 MGHRA, CDR2 YSYEKL.

What was sequenced was PBMCs. V gene TRBV4-1 combines with J gene TRBJ2-2; D is unresolved. The receptor was derived from a woman aged 40 to 50 in good health. Some clones in this sample may be carry-over from other donors' samples. CDR3 loop: CASSRSDASTGELFF. The CDR3 bases are TGCGCCAGCAGCCGATCGGACGCCTCCACCGGGGAGCTGTTTTTT.